Presented here are 28 T cell receptor beta chains from one specimen sequenced in a study of CD8 T cells in Susac syndrome. Reverse transcription of 0.5 to 1 ug RNA used random hexamers. A single record per CDR3 protein comes from TCRdb applying MiXCR to the immunoSEQ multiplex PCR reads. Among 100,000 to 150,000 distinct CDR3 sequences listed, around 94% were seen once. The material sequenced was CD8+ T cells from PBMCs. The receptors were sampled from a human donor with Susac syndrome.

The sample holds one count of this clonotype. V and J are TRBV29-1 and TRBJ2-2; D is unresolved. Germline CDR1 SQVTM, CDR2 ANQGSEA. This CDR3 is 11 amino acids long. The V gene lost 5 bases and the J gene lost 7 bases, with 8 bases spanning the gap. CDR3 region: CSVTIGGELFF. In DNA form, the CDR3 reads TGCAGCGTTACAATCGGCGGGGAGCTGTTTTTT.

The V call is TRBV2, the J call TRBJ2-5, with D possibly matching TRBD1 (7 bases). Germline lookup yields CDR1 SNHLY and CDR2 FYNNEI. The CDR3 has 13 amino acids. In DNA, the CDR3 is TGTGCTCAAGCACCAGGGGGGAAAGAGACCCAGTACTTC. As protein: CAQAPGGKETQYF.

The chain joins TRBV7-6 to TRBJ2-2, with D possibly called TRBD1 or TRBD2 (5 bases each). Germline V gives CDR1 SGHVS, CDR2 FNYEAQ. The CDR3 totals 15 residues. Trimming left V 1 base short and J 6 bases short, with 12 bases between. The CDR3 reads CASSLGDLGPGELFF. In DNA form, the CDR3 reads TGTGCCAGCAGCTTAGGGGACCTAGGTCCCGGGGAGCTGTTTTTT.

J is TRBJ2-5 and V is TRBV3-1; 10 nucleotides line up with TRBD2. The germline gives CDR1 LGHDT, CDR2 YNNKEL (reference sequence). There are 16 residues in the CDR3. V was pared by 5 bases and J by 7 bases, with 13 bases of the junction left unmatched. This CDR3 reads CASSGRSPGLAWTQYF. The DNA of the CDR3 is TGTGCCAGCAGCGGACGAAGTCCGGGACTAGCGTGGACCCAGTACTTC.

This chain uses TRBV7-9 with TRBJ2-3; 10 nucleotides align to TRBD2. V shed 5 bases and J 3 bases; nucleotides not matched to a gene: 17. Germline values: CDR1 SEHNR, CDR2 FQNEAQ (reference sequence). This CDR3 is 19 amino acids long. The CDR3 here is CASSPPFMGTSDLTDTQYF. The CDR3 bases are TGTGCCAGCAGCCCGCCTTTTATGGGGACTAGCGATTTGACAGATACGCAGTATTTT.

The genes are TRBV9 and TRBJ1-1, with TRBD1 matching 9 bases. CDR1 and CDR2 (germline): SGDLS, YYNGEE. Unmatched junction bases numbered 2, after V lost 2 bases and J lost 0 bases. CDR3 length equals 15 residues. The CDR3 DNA reads as TGTGCCAGCAGCGTGGACAGGGGAATGAACACTGAAGCTTTCTTT. This gives the protein CASSVDRGMNTEAFF.

The J gene is TRBJ2-2, the V gene TRBV5-6, with TRBD2 identical over 8 bases. CDR3 size: 16 residues. J lost 6 bases, V lost 4 bases, and 11 bases had no gene match. Germline V lookup: CDR1 SGHDT, CDR2 YYEEEE. The chain's CDR3 is CASSPRGKRGPGELFF. The CDR3 nucleotides read TGTGCCAGCAGCCCTAGGGGGAAGCGGGGGCCCGGGGAGCTGTTTTTT.

The V gene is TRBV6-5, the J gene TRBJ1-1; 8 bases line up with TRBD1. The CDR3 sequence is 15 residues long. After removal of 6 bases from V and 5 bases from J, the junction contained 11 bases not matched to a gene. Germline V gene data show CDR1 as MNHEY and CDR2 as SVGAGI. The CDR3, as DNA: TGTGCCAGCAGGACCCCCAGGGGGCGAGGGACTGAAGCTTTCTTT. Translated: CASRTPRGRGTEAFF.

The CDR3 region is CSATGPNTGELFF. Here the CDR3 DNA reads TGCAGTGCCACAGGGCCGAACACCGGGGAGCTGTTTTTT. V gene TRBV20-1 combines with J gene TRBJ2-2; D possibly corresponds to TRBD1 (6 bases). Per germline, CDR1 DFQATT and CDR2 SNEGSKA (reference sequence). This CDR3 has 13 residues. Between the trimmed V and J ends, which lost 6 bases and 0 bases, there was a span of 8 bases.

The CDR3 sequence: CAWTGSSYEQYF. Here the CDR3 DNA reads TGTGCCTGGACAGGGAGCTCCTACGAGCAGTACTTC. The chain is built from TRBV30 and TRBJ2-7; D possibly uses TRBD1 or TRBD2 (5 bases each). The CDR3 sequence is 12 residues long. CDR1 GTSNPN and CDR2 SVGIG come from the germline V gene (reference sequence). The ends were cut back, 4 bases at V and 0 bases at J, with 7 bases in the middle. The full variable domain, in which reference TRBV30 and TRBJ2-7 provide the parts outside the CDR3, is SQTIHQWPATLVQPVGSPLSLECTVEGTSNPNLYWYRQAAGRGLQLLFYSVGIGQISSEVPQNLSASRPQDRQFILSSKKLLLSDSGFYLCAWTGSSYEQYFGPGTRLTVT.

This chain uses TRBV4-1 with TRBJ1-2; D is unresolved. This CDR3 is 14 amino acids long. Germline V gene data show CDR1 as MGHRA and CDR2 as YSYEKL. With 1 base removed from V and 0 bases from J, the gap between germline ends came to 6 bases. The CDR3 DNA sequence: TGCGCCAGCAGCCAAGGCCGAACTAACTATGGCTACACCTTC. It codes for CASSQGRTNYGYTF.

The chain employs TRBV20-1 and TRBJ1-1; D is unresolved. The CDR3 is 14 amino acids. Trimming removed 0 bases at V and 4 bases at J, with 12 bases between. Germline CDR1 is DFQATT and CDR2 is SNEGSKA (reference sequence). CDR3 sequence (DNA): TGCAGTGCTAGAGATCTTACGCTTGTCACTGAAGCTTTCTTT. It is translated as CSARDLTLVTEAFF.

The rearrangement joins TRBV7-2 to TRBJ2-7, with a possible D match to TRBD1 (6 bases). CDR1 and CDR2 (germline): SGHTA, FQGNSA. This CDR3 spans 12 amino acids. Trimming took off 7 bases at V and 12 bases at J, with 19 bases between the two ends. The CDR3 coding sequence is TGTGCCAGCACCCAACCCCTGGGACACCTGTACTTC. It translates to CASTQPLGHLYF.

This rearrangement joins TRBV29-1 to TRBJ1-2; D may be TRBD1 (6 bases). V was clipped by 3 bases and J by 8 bases, with 13 bases between them. Germline values: CDR1 SQVTM, CDR2 ANQGSEA. The CDR3 spans 12 residues. The CDR3 loop reads CSVDQQGGGYTF. In DNA form, the CDR3 reads TGCAGCGTTGATCAACAGGGAGGCGGCTACACCTTC.

This clonotype was seen just once. The V and J genes are TRBV28 and TRBJ2-7, with 9 bases that match TRBD1. The V and J ends lost 7 bases and 0 bases, in that order; junction bases with no gene match: 7. CDR1 MDHEN and CDR2 SYDVKM come from the germline V gene. The CDR3 consists of 15 residues. The CDR3 spells CASTLGGQGSYEQYF. CDR3 bases: TGTGCCAGCACCCTGGGGGGACAGGGCTCCTACGAGCAGTACTTC. The entire variable domain, with the rest obtained from reference TRBV28 and TRBJ2-7, is as follows: DVKVTQSSRYLVKRTGEKVFLECVQDMDHENMFWYRQDPGLGLRLIYFSYDVKMKEKGDIPEGYSVSREKKERFSLILESASTNQTSMYLCASTLGGQGSYEQYFGPGTRLTVT.

The chain carries TRBV27 and TRBJ2-3, with 10 bases aligning to TRBD2. From germline, CDR1 is MNHEY and CDR2 SMNVEV (reference sequence). V lost 7 bases and J lost 0; bases outside the gene matches: 19. The CDR3 covers 20 residues. In nucleotides, the CDR3 is TGTGCCAGCAAGGGTGGCCTAGCGGGAGAGGGATCCTTTAGCACAGATACGCAGTATTTT. This translates into CASKGGLAGEGSFSTDTQYF.

The gene calls are TRBV25-1 and TRBJ1-2; 9 nucleotides match TRBD1. The V and J ends lost 6 bases and 4 bases, in that order; junction bases with no gene match: 6. CDR3 length: 14 residues. Germline CDR1 is MGHDK and CDR2 is SYGVNS. The CDR3, as DNA: TGTGCCAGCAGCCCAACAGGGGGCGCCTATGGCTACACCTTC. The encoded protein is CASSPTGGAYGYTF.

This chain uses TRBV29-1 with TRBJ1-2, with TRBD1 matching over 9 bases. Losses at the gene ends were 1 base for V and 9 bases for J; bases not matched to a gene: 9. The CDR3 length is 14 residues. Germline lookup yields CDR1 SQVTM and CDR2 ANQGSEA. This chain's CDR3 is CSVEGRQGVNSYTF. The CDR3 nucleotides read TGCAGCGTTGAAGGCCGACAGGGGGTAAATAGCTACACCTTC.

The chain carries TRBV5-6 and TRBJ2-1; perhaps D is TRBD1 or TRBD2 (5 bases each). The CDR3 runs to 14 residues. Germline CDR1 reads SGHDT; CDR2 reads YYEEEE. V was pared by 0 bases and J by 8 bases, with 12 bases between. Here the CDR3 reads CASSLGGDHHEQFF. DNA of the CDR3: TGTGCCAGCAGCTTGGGAGGGGACCACCATGAGCAGTTCTTC.

V and J are TRBV3-1 and TRBJ2-7; D remains ambiguous. In germline, CDR1 is LGHDT, CDR2 YNNKEL (reference sequence). This CDR3 region has 13 residues. The germline V and J ends were trimmed by 0 bases and 9 bases, with 12 bases remaining between them. CDR3: CASSQDTRIAQYF. CDR3 sequence (DNA): TGTGCCAGCAGCCAAGACACCAGGATCGCGCAGTACTTC.

V is TRBV7-9 and J is TRBJ2-1, with no clear D. V was cut by 5 bases and J by 8 bases, with 16 bases left in between. Germline V gene lookup returns CDR1 SEHNR and CDR2 FQNEAQ (reference sequence). This CDR3 is built from 14 residues. The CDR3 sequence: CASSPTASGHEQFF. The CDR3 DNA sequence: TGTGCCAGCAGCCCTACCGCCTCCGGCCATGAGCAGTTCTTC.

The chain carries TRBV25-1 and TRBJ2-2; perhaps TRBD2 as D (5 bases). The CDR3 is 13 residues long. V was cut by 4 bases and J by 3 bases, with 6 bases left in between. In germline, CDR1 is MGHDK, CDR2 SYGVNS. The CDR3 region is CASSAGDTGELFF. CDR3 nucleotides: TGTGCCAGCAGTGCCGGGGACACCGGGGAGCTGTTTTTT.

This clonotype was observed a few times. The gene calls are TRBV29-1 and TRBJ2-1, with 11 bases fitting TRBD2. Trimming at V came to 3 bases and at J to 3 bases, leaving 1 base not matched to a gene. This CDR3 spans 14 amino acids. CDR1 is SQVTM and CDR2 is ANQGSEA in the germline V gene. The CDR3 DNA reads TGCAGCGTTGACGGGACTAGCGGCTACAATGAGCAGTTCTTC. Translating it yields CSVDGTSGYNEQFF.

The rearrangement joins TRBV20-1 to TRBJ1-1, with D perhaps matching TRBD1 (5 bases). With 4 bases removed from V and 3 bases from J, the gap between germline ends came to 12 bases. The CDR3 is made up of 13 amino acids. Germline loops: CDR1 DFQATT, CDR2 SNEGSKA (reference sequence). Here the CDR3 reads CSANGGSDTEAFF. CDR3 coding DNA: TGCAGTGCTAATGGGGGGTCGGACACTGAAGCTTTCTTT.

This chain uses TRBV27 with TRBJ2-7; D call uncertain. Deletions cut 2 bases from V and 3 bases from J, with 11 bases between. Germline assignment: CDR1 MNHEY and CDR2 SMNVEV (reference sequence). The CDR3 spans 14 residues. The CDR3 spells CASSLGPVDYEQYF. The CDR3 nucleotides read TGTGCCAGCAGTTTAGGCCCGGTAGACTACGAGCAGTACTTC.

CDR3 sequence reads: CASSARPGDTGELFF. Here the CDR3 DNA reads TGTGCCAGCAGTGCGCGGCCGGGCGACACCGGGGAGCTGTTTTTT. This chain connects TRBV6-1 to TRBJ2-2; no firm D call. The CDR3 totals 15 residues. V was cut by 4 bases and J by 3 bases, with 12 bases left in between. Germline V gene sequence: CDR1 MNHNS, CDR2 SASEGT.

The V and J genes are TRBV12-5 and TRBJ2-7, with D tentatively TRBD1 or TRBD2 (5 bases each). Deletions cut 0 bases from V and 2 bases from J, with 17 bases between. The CDR3 is 17 amino acids. Germline V gene data show CDR1 as LGHNT and CDR2 as FRNRAP. CDR3 in DNA: TGTGCTAGTGGTTTGGTTCGAGGCTCGGGGCCTCCCTACGAGCAGTACTTC. This gives the protein CASGLVRGSGPPYEQYF.

V usage is TRBV9 and J usage is TRBJ2-7; D ambiguous. The V end was cut by 3 bases, the J end by 1 base, with 11 bases between. Germline assignment: CDR1 SGDLS and CDR2 YYNGEE. This CDR3 comprises 14 residues. CDR3 sequence reads: CASSADLNSYEQYF. The CDR3 region has the DNA TGTGCCAGCAGCGCCGACCTAAATTCCTACGAGCAGTACTTC.